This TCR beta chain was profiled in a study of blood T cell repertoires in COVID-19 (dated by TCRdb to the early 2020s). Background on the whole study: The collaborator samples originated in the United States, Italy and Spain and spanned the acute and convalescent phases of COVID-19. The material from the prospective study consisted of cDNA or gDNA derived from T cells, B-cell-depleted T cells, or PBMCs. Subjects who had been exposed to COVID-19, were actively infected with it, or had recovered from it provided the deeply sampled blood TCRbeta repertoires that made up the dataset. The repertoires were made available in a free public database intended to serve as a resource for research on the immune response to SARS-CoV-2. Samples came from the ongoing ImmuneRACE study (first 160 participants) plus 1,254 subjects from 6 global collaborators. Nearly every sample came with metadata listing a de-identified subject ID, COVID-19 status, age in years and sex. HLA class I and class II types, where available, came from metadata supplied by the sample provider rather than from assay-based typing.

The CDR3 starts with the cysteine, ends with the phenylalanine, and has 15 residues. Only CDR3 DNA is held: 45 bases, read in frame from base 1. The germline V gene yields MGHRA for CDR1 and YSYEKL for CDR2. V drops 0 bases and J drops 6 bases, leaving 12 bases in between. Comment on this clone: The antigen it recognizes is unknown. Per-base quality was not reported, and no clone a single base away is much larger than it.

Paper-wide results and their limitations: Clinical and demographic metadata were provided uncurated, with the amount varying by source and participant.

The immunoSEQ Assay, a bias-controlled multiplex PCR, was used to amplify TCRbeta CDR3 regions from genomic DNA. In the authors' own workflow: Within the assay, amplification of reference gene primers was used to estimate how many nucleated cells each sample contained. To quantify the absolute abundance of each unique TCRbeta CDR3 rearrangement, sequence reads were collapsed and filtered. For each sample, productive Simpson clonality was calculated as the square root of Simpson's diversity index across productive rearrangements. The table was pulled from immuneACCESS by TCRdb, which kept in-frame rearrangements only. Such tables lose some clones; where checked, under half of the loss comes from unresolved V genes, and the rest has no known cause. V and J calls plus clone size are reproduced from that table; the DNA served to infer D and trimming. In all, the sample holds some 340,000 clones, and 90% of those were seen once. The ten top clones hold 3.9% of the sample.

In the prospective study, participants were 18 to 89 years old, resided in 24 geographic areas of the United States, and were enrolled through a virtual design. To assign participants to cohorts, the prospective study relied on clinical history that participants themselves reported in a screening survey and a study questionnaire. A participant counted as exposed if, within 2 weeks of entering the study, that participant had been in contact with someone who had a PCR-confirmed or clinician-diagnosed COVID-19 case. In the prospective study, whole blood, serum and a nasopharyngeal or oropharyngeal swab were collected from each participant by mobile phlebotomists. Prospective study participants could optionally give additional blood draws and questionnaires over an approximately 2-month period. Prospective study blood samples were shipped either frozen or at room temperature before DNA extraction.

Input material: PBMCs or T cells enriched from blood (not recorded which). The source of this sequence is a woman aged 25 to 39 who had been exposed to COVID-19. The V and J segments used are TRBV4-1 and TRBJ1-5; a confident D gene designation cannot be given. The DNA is TGCGCCAGCAGCCAAGATTCCCACTCGGGTCAGCCCCAGCATTTT. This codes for CASSQDSHSGQPQHF.